This TCR beta chain emerged from a study of cytotoxic CD8 clonotypes in ibrutinib-treated CLL. The overall study: Following treatment for a median roughly 12 months, range 6 to 36, response samples were then taken. Broader study findings: Samples from sustained-remission and progressing patients were taken at different times. With treatment, public clonotypes, which were uncommon, either contracted or remained stable. The study found clonality rose at ibrutinib response, then fell toward baseline at progression.

The protocol was immunoSEQ multiplex PCR, while the TCRdb copy is restricted to in-frame clones and leaves out a portion. The sample yields about 89,000 clones, 60% to 80% seen once. With respect to this clone: Its antigen is undetermined.

Sample: PBMCs, taken after 12 months of ibrutinib treatment. The sequence was obtained from a human donor with chronic lymphocytic leukemia.

The CDR3 nucleotides are TGTGCCAGCAGCTTGGCTGAGACCCAGTACTTC. Translation gives CASSLAETQYF. The chain is built from TRBV5-4 and TRBJ2-5; the D is unclear. The V end lost 0 bases, the J end lost 5 bases, and 2 bases lay between the germline ends. Germline V gives CDR1 SGHNT, CDR2 YYREEE (reference sequence). There are 11 residues in the CDR3.